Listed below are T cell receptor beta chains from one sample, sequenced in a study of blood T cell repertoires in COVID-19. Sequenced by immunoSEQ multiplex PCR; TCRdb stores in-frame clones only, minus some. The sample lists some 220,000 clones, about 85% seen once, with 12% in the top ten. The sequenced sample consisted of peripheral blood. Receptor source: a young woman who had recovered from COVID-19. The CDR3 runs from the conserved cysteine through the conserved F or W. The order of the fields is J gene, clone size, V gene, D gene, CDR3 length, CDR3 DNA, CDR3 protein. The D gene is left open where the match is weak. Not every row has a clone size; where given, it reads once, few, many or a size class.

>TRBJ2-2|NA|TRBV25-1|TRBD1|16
TGTGCCAGCAGTAACTTAGAGTGGACAGGGTCCGGGGAGCTGTTTTTT
CASSNLEWTGSGELFF
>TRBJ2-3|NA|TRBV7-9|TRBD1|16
TGTGCCAGCAGCTTAGGTCGGACAGGGGGCTACGATACGCAGTATTTT
CASSLGRTGGYDTQYF
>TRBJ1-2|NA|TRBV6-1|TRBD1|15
TGTGCCAGCAGTGAACCCGGGACAGTAGGCTATGGCTACACCTTC
CASSEPGTVGYGYTF
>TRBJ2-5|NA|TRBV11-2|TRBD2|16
TGTGCCAGCAGCGCCCCTAGCGGGGGGGACCGGGAGACCCAGTACTTC
CASSAPSGGDRETQYF
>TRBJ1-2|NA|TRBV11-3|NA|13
TGTGCCAGCAGCTTAGAAGGCGGCTATGGCTACACCTTC
CASSLEGGYGYTF
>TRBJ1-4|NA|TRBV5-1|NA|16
TGCGCCAGCAGCTTGGTACGGGGGAATTCTAATGAAAAACTGTTTTTT
CASSLVRGNSNEKLFF
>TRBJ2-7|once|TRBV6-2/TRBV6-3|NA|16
TGTGCCAGCAGTTACTCTGCTTCAGCGGGTCTCTACGAGCAGTACTTC
CASSYSASAGLYEQYF
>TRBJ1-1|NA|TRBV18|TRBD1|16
TGTGCCAGCTCACCACAACCCGGGACAGGGATCACTGAAGCTTTCTTT
CASSPQPGTGITEAFF
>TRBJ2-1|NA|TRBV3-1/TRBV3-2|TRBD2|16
TGTGCCAGCAGCCAAGGTCCCGGGAGGCCCTACAATGAGCAGTTCTTC
CASSQGPGRPYNEQFF
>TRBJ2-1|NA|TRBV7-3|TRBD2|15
TGTGCCAGCAGTCAAAGCGGGAACTCCTACAATGAGCAGTTCTTC
CASSQSGNSYNEQFF
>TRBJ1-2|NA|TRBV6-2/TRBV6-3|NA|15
TGTGCCAGCAGTACGCCTGGGGGGGCGAGCTATGGCTACACCTTC
CASSTPGGASYGYTF
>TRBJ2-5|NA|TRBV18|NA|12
TGTGCCAGCTCACCAAACCGGGAGACCCAGTACTTC
CASSPNRETQYF
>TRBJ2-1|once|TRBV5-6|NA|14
TGTGCCAGCAGCCTCATCACAGGGGACTATGAGCAGTTCTTC
CASSLITGDYEQFF
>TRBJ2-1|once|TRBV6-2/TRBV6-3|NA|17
TGTGCCAGCAGTTACCGAGGCGCCTCCCTGTCATACAATGAGCAGTTCTTC
CASSYRGASLSYNEQFF
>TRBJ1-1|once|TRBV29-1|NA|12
TGCAGCGTTGTTCAGGAGAACACTGAAGCTTTCTTT
CSVVQENTEAFF
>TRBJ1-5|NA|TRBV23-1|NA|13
TGCGCCAGCAGTCAATCAGCGATTCAGCCCCAGCATTTT
CASSQSAIQPQHF
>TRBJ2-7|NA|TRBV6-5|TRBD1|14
TGTGCCAGCAGTCCTCCGGGACAGACCTACGAGCAGTACTTC
CASSPPGQTYEQYF
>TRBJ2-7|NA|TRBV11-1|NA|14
TGTGCCAGCGCCTTTGGGGGGAATAGGAACGAGCAGTACTTC
CASAFGGNRNEQYF
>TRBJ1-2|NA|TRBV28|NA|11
TGTGCCAGCAGTCCCGACTATGGCTACACCTTC
CASSPDYGYTF
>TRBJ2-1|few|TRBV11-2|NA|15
TGTGCCAGCAGCTTAGGTTCGGGATGGCCGGGCGAGCAGTTCTTC
CASSLGSGWPGEQFF
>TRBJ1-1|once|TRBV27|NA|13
TGTGCCAGTTCATCCGGGGGAGGCACTGAAGCTTTCTTT
CASSSGGGTEAFF
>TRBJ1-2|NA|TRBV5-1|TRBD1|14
TGCGCCAGCAGCTTGTCCACAGGGGGAGATGGCTACACCTTC
CASSLSTGGDGYTF
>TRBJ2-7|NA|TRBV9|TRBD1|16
TGTGCCAGCAGCGCATCTGACGGACAGGGGGCCTACGAGCAGTACTTC
CASSASDGQGAYEQYF
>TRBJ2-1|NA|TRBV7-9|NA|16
TGTGCCAGCAGCTTAGCGCTGGCGGACTCCTACAATGAGCAGTTCTTC
CASSLALADSYNEQFF